Presented here are 5 T cell receptor beta chains from one specimen sequenced in a study of cytomegalovirus exposure and HLA in healthy donors. Both 60 Vbeta primers and 13 Jbeta primers went into the PCR. Assay used: immunoSEQ multiplex PCR; TCRdb lists only in-frame clones, some missing. The sample comprises some 250,000 clones, 82% of which are singletons, and 5.4% rests with the top ten. Sequencing was performed on PBMCs. Source of these receptors: a middle-aged woman in good health and CMV-seropositive.

V usage is TRBV21-1 and J usage is TRBJ2-5; TRBD2 was called by the table and not checked on the DNA. TRBV21-1 is assigned pseudogene status. This CDR3 contains 18 residues. The CDR3 loop is CASSKALGGIATGETQYF. The CDR3 nucleotides are TGTGCCAGCAGCAAAGCGCTCGGGGGGATCGCCACAGGGGAGACCCAGTACTTC.

The CDR3 region is CAWDNNYGYTF. The CDR3 coding sequence is TGTGCCTGGGACAATAACTATGGCTACACCTTC. The chain joins TRBV30 to TRBJ1-2; D unresolved. Trimming shortened V by 5 bases and J by 1 base, and 5 bases separated the two germline ends. From germline, CDR1 is GTSNPN and CDR2 SVGIG (reference sequence). This CDR3 comprises 11 residues.

This clone occurred a few times. The CDR3 sequence: CASRRTVISGNTIYF. Written as DNA, the CDR3 is TGTGCCAGCAGGCGGACAGTCATCTCTGGAAACACCATATATTTT. V and J are TRBV6-5 and TRBJ1-3; possibly TRBD1 for D (6 bases). There are 15 residues in the CDR3. Germline CDR1 MNHEY, CDR2 SVGAGI. Deletions cut 6 bases from V and 0 bases from J, with 12 bases between.

The sample holds a few counts of this clone. The chain employs TRBV7-2 and TRBJ1-4; D is unclear. V lost 5 bases and J 1 base, leaving 8 bases between the germline ends. CDR3 length: 14 amino acids. Germline V gene data show CDR1 as SGHTA and CDR2 as FQGNSA. The CDR3 protein is CASSRGLTNEKLFF. CDR3 nucleotide sequence: TGTGCCAGCAGCCGAGGACTAACTAATGAAAAACTGTTTTTT.

A few counts support this clone. V is TRBV19 and J is TRBJ1-1; a weak D match, TRBD1 (6 bases). Germline CDR1 is LNHDA and CDR2 is SQIVND (reference sequence). The ends were cut back, 3 bases at V and 3 bases at J, with 17 bases in the middle. CDR3 length: 16 amino acids. CDR3 in amino acids: CASSITGPGRYTEAFF. CDR3 nucleotide sequence: TGTGCCAGTAGTATTACAGGGCCCGGGAGGTACACTGAAGCTTTCTTT.